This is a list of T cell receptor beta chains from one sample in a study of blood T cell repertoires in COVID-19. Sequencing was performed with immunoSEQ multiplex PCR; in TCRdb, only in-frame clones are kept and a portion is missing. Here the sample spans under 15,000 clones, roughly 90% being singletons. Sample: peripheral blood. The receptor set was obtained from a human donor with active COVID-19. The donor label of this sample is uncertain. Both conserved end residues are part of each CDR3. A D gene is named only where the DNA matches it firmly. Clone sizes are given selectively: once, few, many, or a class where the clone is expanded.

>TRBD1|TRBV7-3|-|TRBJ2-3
TGTGCCAGCAGCCCCGGGACAGAGGGTACGCAGTATTTT
CASSPGTEGTQYF
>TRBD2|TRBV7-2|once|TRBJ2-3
TGTGCCAGCAGCTCACTAGCGGGGGGCACAGATACGCAGTATTTT
CASSSLAGGTDTQYF
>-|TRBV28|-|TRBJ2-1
TGTGCCAGCAGGGTCCGGGGGACGCCTCTCCGCAATGAGCAGTTCTTC
CASRVRGTPLRNEQFF
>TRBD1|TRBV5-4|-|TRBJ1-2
TGTGCCAGCAGCTGGGGGACAGGCGATGGCTACACCTTC
CASSWGTGDGYTF
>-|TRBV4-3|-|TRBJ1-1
TGCGCCAGCAGCCAAGATCGGGGGAACACTGAAGCTTTCTTT
CASSQDRGNTEAFF
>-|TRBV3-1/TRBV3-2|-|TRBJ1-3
TGTGCCAGCAGCCAAGGCACTCACTTTGGAAACACCATATATTTT
CASSQGTHFGNTIYF
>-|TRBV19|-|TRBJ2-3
TGTGCCAGTAGTATTGGGGCTACGGGGGAGACAGATACGCAGTATTTT
CASSIGATGETDTQYF
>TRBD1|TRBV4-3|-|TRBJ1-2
TGCGCCAGCAGCCAGGACAGGGGACACAACAAATATGGCTACACCTTC
CASSQDRGHNKYGYTF
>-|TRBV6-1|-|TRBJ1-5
TGTGCCAGCAGTGAAGCGCCTAGGGGGCAGCCCCAGCATTTT
CASSEAPRGQPQHF
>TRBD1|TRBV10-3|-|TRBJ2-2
TGTGCCATCAGTGAAAGACAGACAGGGGCGAACACCGGGGAGCTGTTTTTT
CAISERQTGANTGELFF
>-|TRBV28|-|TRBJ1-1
TGTGCCAGCAGTCTCTCGGTGCGTGAAGCTTTCTTT
CASSLSVREAFF
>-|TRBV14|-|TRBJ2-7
TGTGCCAGCAGCCCCCAGGGCCCCGAGCAGTACTTC
CASSPQGPEQYF
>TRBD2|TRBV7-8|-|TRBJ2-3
TGTGCCAGCACCGCCCCCCCCGGGGGGGGCACAGATACGCAGTATTTT
CASTAPPGGGTDTQYF
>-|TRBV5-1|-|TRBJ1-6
TGCGCCAGCAGCCGGGACTATAATTCACCCCTCCACTTT
CASSRDYNSPLHF
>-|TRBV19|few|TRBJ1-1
TGTGCCAGTAGTAGCCGTTCAGGGAGGGTCACTGAAGCTTTCTTT
CASSSRSGRVTEAFF
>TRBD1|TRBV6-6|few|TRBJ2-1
TGTGCCAGCAGCCCCGGGACAGGGCTCCTACAGGAGCAGTTCTTC
CASSPGTGLLQEQFF
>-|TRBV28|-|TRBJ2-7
TGTGCCAGCAGTCGGTCAAGGGGGGGACACTGGTCCTACGAGCAGTACTTC
CASSRSRGGHWSYEQYF
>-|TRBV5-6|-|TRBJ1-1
TGTGCCAGCAGCTTGGGGGCAGGGTTATCGAACACTGAAGCTTTCTTT
CASSLGAGLSNTEAFF
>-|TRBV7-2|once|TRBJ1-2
TGTGCCAGCAGCTTAGGGGGGGACCCCCTCTCCGGCTACACCTTC
CASSLGGDPLSGYTF
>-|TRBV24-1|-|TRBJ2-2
TGTGCCACCACCCCCGGGTCGGGCACCGGGGAGCTGTTTTTT
CATTPGSGTGELFF
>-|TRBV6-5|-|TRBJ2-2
TGTGCCAGCAGCCAGACCGGGGCCGGGGAGCTGTTTTTT
CASSQTGAGELFF
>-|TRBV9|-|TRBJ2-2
TGTGCCAGCAGCGTCTCCGGGATCGACACCGGGGAGCTGTTTTTT
CASSVSGIDTGELFF
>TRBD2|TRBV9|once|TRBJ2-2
TGTGCCAGCAGCCCCGGGACTATTATGAACACCGGGGAGCTGTTTTTT
CASSPGTIMNTGELFF
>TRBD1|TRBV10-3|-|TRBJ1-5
TGTGCCATCAGGGACACAGGGGGCGAGGCCCAGCATTTT
CAIRDTGGEAQHF
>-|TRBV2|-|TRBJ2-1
TGTGCCAGCAGTGTTCTCAATGAGCAGTTCTTC
CASSVLNEQFF
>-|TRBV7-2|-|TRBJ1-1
TGTGCCAGCAGCTTAAGGGGAAGGGACACTGAAGCTTTCTTT
CASSLRGRDTEAFF
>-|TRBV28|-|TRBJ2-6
TGTGCCAGCAGTGCTCACGGGTCTGGGGCCAACGTCCTGACTTTC
CASSAHGSGANVLTF
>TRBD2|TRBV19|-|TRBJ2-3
TGTGCCACCAAAAGGGAGGGGAGGACAGATACGCAGTATTTT
CATKREGRTDTQYF
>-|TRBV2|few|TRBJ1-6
TGTGCCAGACAGGAAGGGAATTCACCCCTCCACTTT
CARQEGNSPLHF
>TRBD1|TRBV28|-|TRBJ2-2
TGTGCCAGCAGTTTGGGGACAGCGAACACCGGGGAGCTGTTTTTT
CASSLGTANTGELFF
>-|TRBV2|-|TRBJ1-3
TGTGCCGACCGACAGGACCCTAAAGGAAACACCATATATTTT
CADRQDPKGNTIYF
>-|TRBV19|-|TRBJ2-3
TGTGCCAGTAGTTCCCAGGGCCCGGGCACAGATACGCAGTATTTT
CASSSQGPGTDTQYF
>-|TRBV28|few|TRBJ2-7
TGTGCCAGCAGTTTAACTGACAGGAGGCTCTTGGAGCAGTACTTC
CASSLTDRRLLEQYF
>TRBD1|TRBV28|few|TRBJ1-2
TGTGCCAGCAGTTCCCCATTGAATTTGCCGGGACAGGGCTCCTATGGCTACACCTTC
CASSSPLNLPGQGSYGYTF
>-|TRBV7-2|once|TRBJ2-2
TGTGCCAGCGCCGGCGGGGAGCTGTTTTTT
CASAGGELFF
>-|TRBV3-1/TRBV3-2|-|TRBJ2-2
TGTGCCACCCAAAGACACCCCCCCGCCGGGGAGCTGTTTTTT
CATQRHPPAGELFF
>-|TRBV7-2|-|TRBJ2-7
TGTGCCAGCAGCCCCAGCTCCTACGAGCAGTACTTC
CASSPSSYEQYF